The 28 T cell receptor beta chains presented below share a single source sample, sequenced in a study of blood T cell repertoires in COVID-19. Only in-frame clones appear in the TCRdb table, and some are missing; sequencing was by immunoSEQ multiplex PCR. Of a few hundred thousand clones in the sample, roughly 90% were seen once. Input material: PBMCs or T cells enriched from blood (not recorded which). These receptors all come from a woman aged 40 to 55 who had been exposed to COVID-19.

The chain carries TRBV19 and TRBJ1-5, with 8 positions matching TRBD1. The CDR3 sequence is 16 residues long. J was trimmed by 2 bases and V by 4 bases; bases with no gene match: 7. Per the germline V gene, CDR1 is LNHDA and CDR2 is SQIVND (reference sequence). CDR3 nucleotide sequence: TGTGCCAGTAGTACCCAGGACAGGGTGGGCAATCAGCCCCAGCATTTT. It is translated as CASSTQDRVGNQPQHF. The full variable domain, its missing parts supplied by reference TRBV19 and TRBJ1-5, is DGGITQSPKYLFRKEGQNVTLSCEQNLNHDAMYWYRQDPGQGLRLIYYSQIVNDFQKGDIAEGYSVSREKKESFPLTVTSAQKNPTAFYLCASSTQDRVGNQPQHFGDGTRLSIL.

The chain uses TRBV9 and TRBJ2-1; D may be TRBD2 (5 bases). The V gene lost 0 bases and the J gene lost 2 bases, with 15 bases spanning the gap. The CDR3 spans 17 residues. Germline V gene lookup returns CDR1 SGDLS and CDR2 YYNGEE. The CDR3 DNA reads TGTGCCAGCAGCGTAGGCCCTAGCTTAAGGGCCTACAATGAGCAGTTCTTC. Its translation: CASSVGPSLRAYNEQFF.

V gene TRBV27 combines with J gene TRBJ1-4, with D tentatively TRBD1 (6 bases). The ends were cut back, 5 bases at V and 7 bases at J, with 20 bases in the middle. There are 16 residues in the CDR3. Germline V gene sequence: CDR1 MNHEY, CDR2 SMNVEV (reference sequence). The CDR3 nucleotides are TGTGCCAGCAGTCTCAACCCAGTACAGGGAACTGAAAAACTGTTTTTT. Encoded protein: CASSLNPVQGTEKLFF. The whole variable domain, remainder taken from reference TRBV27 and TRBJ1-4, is EAQVTQNPRYLITVTGKKLTVTCSQNMNHEYMSWYRQDPGLGLRQIYYSMNVEVTDKGDVPEGYKVSRKEKRNFPLILESPSPNQTSLYFCASSLNPVQGTEKLFFGSGTQLSVL.

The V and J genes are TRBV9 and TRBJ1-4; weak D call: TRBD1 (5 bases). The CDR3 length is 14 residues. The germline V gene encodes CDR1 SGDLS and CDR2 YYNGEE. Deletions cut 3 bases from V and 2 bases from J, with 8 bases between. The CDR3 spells CASSAGWTNEKLFF. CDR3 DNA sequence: TGTGCCAGCAGCGCAGGGTGGACTAATGAAAAACTGTTTTTT.

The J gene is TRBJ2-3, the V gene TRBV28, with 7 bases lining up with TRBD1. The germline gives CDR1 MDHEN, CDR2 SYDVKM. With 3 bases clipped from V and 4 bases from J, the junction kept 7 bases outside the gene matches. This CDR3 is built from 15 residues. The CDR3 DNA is TGTGCCAGCAGTTTGGTAAGGGGGCGCTCAGATACGCAGTATTTT. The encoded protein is CASSLVRGRSDTQYF.

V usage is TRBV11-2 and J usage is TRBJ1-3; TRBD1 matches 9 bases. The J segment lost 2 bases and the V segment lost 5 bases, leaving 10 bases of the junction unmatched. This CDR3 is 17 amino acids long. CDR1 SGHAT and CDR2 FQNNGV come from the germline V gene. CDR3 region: CASSPLSRDRAGNTIYF. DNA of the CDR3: TGTGCCAGCAGCCCGTTATCCCGGGACAGGGCTGGAAACACCATATATTTT.

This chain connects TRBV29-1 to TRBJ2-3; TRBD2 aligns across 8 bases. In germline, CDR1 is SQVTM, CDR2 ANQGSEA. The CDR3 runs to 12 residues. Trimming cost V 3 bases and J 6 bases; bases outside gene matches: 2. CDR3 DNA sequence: TGCAGCGTTGATGGCGGGGGGGATACGCAGTATTTT. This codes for CSVDGGGDTQYF.

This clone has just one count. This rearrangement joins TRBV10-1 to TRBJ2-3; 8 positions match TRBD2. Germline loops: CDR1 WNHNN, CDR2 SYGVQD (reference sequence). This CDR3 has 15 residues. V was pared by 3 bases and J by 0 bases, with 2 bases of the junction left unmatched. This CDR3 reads CASSDLAGSTDTQYF. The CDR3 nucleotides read TGCGCCAGCAGTGATCTAGCGGGTAGCACAGATACGCAGTATTTT.

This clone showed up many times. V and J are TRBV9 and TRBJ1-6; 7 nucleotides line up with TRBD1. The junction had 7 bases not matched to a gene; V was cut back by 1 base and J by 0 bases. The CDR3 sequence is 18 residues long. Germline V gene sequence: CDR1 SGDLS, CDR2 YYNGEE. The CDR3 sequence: CASSVSGQAYSYNSPLHF. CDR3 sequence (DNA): TGTGCCAGCAGCGTATCCGGACAGGCATACTCCTATAATTCACCCCTCCACTTT.

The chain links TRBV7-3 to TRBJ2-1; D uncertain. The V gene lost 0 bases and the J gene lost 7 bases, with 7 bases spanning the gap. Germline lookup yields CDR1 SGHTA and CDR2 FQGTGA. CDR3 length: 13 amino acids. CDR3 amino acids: CASSLTVTNEQFF. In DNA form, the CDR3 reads TGTGCCAGCAGCTTAACTGTGACTAATGAGCAGTTCTTC.

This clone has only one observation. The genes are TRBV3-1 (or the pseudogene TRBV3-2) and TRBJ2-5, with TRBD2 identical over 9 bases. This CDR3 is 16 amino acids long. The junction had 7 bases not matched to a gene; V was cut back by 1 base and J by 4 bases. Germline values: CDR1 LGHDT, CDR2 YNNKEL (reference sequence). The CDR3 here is CASSQAGRGGAETQYF. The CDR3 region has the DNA TGTGCCAGCAGCCAAGCGGGGCGGGGGGGCGCAGAGACCCAGTACTTC.

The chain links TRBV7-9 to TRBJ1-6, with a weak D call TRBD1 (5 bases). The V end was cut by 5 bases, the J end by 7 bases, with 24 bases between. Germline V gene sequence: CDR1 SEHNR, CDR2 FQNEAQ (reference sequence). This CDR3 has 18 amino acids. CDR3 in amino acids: CASSQSPVPPKGNSPLHF. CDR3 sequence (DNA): TGTGCCAGCAGCCAATCACCCGTGCCTCCTAAGGGGAATTCACCCCTCCACTTT. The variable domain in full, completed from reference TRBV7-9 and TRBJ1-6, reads DTGVSQNPRHKITKRGQNVTFRCDPISEHNRLYWYRQTLGQGPEFLTYFQNEAQLEKSRLLSDRFSAERPKGSFSTLEIQRTEQGDSAMYLCASSQSPVPPKGNSPLHFGNGTRLTVT.

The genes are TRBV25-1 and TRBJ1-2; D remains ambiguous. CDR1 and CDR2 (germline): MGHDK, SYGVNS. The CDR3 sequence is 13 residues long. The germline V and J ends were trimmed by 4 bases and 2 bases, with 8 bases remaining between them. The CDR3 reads CASSATENYGYTF. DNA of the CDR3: TGTGCCAGCAGTGCCACAGAAAACTATGGCTACACCTTC.

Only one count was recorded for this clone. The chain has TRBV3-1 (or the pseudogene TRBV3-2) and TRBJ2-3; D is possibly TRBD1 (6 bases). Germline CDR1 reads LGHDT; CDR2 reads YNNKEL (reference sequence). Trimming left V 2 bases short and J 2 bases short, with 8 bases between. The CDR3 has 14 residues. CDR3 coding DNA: TGTGCCAGCAGCCAAAACAGGGCCACAGATACGCAGTATTTT. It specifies CASSQNRATDTQYF.

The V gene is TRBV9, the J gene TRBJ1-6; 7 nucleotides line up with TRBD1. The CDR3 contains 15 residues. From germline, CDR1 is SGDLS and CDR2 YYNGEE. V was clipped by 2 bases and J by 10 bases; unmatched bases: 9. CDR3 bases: TGTGCCAGCAGCGTTACAGGGGAGATATGGTCACCCCTCCACTTT. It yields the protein CASSVTGEIWSPLHF.

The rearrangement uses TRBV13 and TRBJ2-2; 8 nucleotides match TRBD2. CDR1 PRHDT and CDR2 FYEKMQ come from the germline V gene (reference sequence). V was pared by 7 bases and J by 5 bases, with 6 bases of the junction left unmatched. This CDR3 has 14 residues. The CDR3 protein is CASILADGTGELFF. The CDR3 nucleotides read TGTGCCAGCATACTAGCGGATGGGACCGGGGAGCTGTTTTTT.

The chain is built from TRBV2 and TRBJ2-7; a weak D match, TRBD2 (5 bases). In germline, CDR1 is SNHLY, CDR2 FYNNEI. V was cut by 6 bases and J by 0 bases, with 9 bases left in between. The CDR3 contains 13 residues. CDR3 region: CASSVLDSYEQYF. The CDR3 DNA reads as TGTGCCAGCAGCGTACTAGACTCCTACGAGCAGTACTTC.

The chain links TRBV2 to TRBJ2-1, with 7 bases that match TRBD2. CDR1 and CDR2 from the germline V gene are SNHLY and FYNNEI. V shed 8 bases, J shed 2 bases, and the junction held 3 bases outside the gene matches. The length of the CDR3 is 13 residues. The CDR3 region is CASRGRTYNEQFF. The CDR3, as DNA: TGTGCCAGCCGCGGGAGAACCTACAATGAGCAGTTCTTC. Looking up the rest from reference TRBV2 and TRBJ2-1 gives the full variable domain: EPEVTQTPSHQVTQMGQEVILRCVPISNHLYFYWYRQILGQKVEFLVSFYNNEISEKSEIFDDQFSVERPDGSNFTLKIRSTKLEDSAMYFCASRGRTYNEQFFGPGTRLTVL.

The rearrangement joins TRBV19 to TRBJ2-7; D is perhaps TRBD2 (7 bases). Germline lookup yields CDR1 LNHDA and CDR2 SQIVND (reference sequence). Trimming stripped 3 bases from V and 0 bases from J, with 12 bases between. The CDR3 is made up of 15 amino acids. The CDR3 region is CASSMGGALSYEQYF. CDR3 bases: TGTGCCAGTAGTATGGGGGGGGCACTCTCCTACGAGCAGTACTTC.

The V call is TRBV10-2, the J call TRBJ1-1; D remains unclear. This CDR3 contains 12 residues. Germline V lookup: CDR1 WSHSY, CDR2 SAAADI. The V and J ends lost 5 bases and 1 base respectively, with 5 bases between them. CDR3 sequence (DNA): TGCGCCAGCAGTCCCCAGAACACTGAAGCTTTCTTT. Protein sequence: CASSPQNTEAFF.

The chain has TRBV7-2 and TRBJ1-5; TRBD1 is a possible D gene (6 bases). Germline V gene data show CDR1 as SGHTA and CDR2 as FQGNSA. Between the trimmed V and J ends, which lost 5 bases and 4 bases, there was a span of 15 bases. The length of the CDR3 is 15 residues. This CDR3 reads CASSGAGQINQPQHF. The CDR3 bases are TGTGCCAGCAGCGGTGCCGGACAGATAAATCAGCCCCAGCATTTT.

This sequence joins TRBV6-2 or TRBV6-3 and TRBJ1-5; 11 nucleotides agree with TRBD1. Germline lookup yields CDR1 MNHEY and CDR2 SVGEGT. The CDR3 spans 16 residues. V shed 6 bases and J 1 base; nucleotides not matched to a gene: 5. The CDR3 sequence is CASSTRDRGSNQPQHF. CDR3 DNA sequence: TGTGCCAGCAGCACCCGGGACAGGGGGAGCAATCAGCCCCAGCATTTT.

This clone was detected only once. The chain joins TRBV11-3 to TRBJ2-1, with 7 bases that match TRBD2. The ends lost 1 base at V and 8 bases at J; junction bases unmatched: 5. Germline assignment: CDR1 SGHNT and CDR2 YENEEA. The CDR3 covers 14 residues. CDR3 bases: TGTGCCAGCAGCTTAGTGGCTAGCGGCGATGAGCAGTTCTTC. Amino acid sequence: CASSLVASGDEQFF.

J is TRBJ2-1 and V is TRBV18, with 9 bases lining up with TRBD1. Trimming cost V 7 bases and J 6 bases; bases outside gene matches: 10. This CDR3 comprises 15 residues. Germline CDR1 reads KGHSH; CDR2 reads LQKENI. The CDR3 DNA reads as TGTGCCAGCTTCCCCCGGACAGGGGCGGCCAATGAGCAGTTCTTC. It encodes CASFPRTGAANEQFF. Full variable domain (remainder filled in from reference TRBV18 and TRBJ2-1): NAGVMQNPRHLVRRRGQEARLRCSPMKGHSHVYWYRQLPEEGLKFMVYLQKENIIDESGMPKERFSAEFPKEGPSILRIQQVVRGDSAAYFCASFPRTGAANEQFFGPGTRLTVL.

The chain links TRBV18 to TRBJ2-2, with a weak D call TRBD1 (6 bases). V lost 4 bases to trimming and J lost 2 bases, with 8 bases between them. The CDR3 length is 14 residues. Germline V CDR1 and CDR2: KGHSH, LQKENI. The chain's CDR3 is CASSRTANTGELFF. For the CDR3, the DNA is TGTGCCAGCTCACGGACAGCTAACACCGGGGAGCTGTTTTTT.

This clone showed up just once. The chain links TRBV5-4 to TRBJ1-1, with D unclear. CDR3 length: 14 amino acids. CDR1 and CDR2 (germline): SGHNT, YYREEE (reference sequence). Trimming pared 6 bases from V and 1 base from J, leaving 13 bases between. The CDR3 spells CASTEGRPNTEAFF. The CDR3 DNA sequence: TGTGCCAGCACCGAGGGCAGGCCGAACACTGAAGCTTTCTTT. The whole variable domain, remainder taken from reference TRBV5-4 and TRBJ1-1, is ETGVTQSPTHLIKTRGQQVTLRCSSQSGHNTVSWYQQALGQGPQFIFQYYREEENGRGNFPPRFSGLQFPNYSSELNVNALELDDSALYLCASTEGRPNTEAFFGQGTRLTVV.

CDR3 coding DNA: TGTGCCAGCAGCTTGTTCCAGGGCCTGGAGATGAAGACCCAGTACTTC. Translated: CASSLFQGLEMKTQYF. V usage is TRBV5-6 and J usage is TRBJ2-5; D is possibly TRBD1 (5 bases). This CDR3 has 16 residues. Trimming stripped 1 base from V and 6 bases from J, with 19 bases between. CDR1 and CDR2 (germline): SGHDT, YYEEEE.

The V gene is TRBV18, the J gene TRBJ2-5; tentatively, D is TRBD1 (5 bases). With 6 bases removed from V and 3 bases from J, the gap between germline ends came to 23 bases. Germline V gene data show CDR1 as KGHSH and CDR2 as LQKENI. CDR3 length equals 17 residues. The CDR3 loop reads CASSPGPQGAPEETQYF. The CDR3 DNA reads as TGTGCCAGCTCCCCAGGTCCTCAGGGCGCCCCCGAAGAGACCCAGTACTTC. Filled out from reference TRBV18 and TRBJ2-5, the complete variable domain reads NAGVMQNPRHLVRRRGQEARLRCSPMKGHSHVYWYRQLPEEGLKFMVYLQKENIIDESGMPKERFSAEFPKEGPSILRIQQVVRGDSAAYFCASSPGPQGAPEETQYFGPGTRLLVL.